This record covers a single T cell receptor beta chain. Its specificity is unknown. This sample was included in a study of somatic mutations in cytotoxic T cells in rheumatoid arthritis. Study-level findings and limits: Only rheumatoid arthritis patients, not healthy controls, showed CD8+ clonality increasing with age.

Positive selection using magnetic beads isolated the CD4+ and CD8+ cells (purity was checked by flow cytometry). Source study methods: Only a few patient CD8+ clones above 1% matched published virus-specific TCRB sequences. The table came from immunoSEQ multiplex PCR; TCRdb's copy has only in-frame clones and leaves some out. Clone size and the V and J calls come from that table; the DNA yielded D and trimming. The sample records about 7,000 clones, roughly 71% being singletons. V was cut by 4 bases and J by 7 bases, with 16 bases left in between. This CDR3 comprises 15 residues. The germline V gene has CDR1 PRHDT and CDR2 FYEKMQ (reference sequence).

Material: CD8+ T cells sorted from blood. This chain joins TRBV13 and TRBJ1-4; D may be TRBD1 (6 bases). The sequence was obtained from an adult with rheumatoid arthritis. The CDR3 nucleotides read TGTGCCAGCAGCTCCAGGGGATCCGTTTTTGAAAAACTGTTTTTT. This codes for CASSSRGSVFEKLFF.